The 3 T cell receptor beta chains below all came from one sample that was sequenced in a study of cytomegalovirus exposure and HLA in healthy donors. The primer mix had 60 Vbeta and 13 Jbeta primers. TCRdb keeps only in-frame clones here, not all; method: immunoSEQ multiplex PCR. The data contain about 200,000 clones, over 70% of them singletons. Sample: PBMCs. Source of these receptors: a young man in good health and CMV-seronegative.

This chain links TRBV11-2 with TRBJ2-1, with 10 bases matching TRBD2. Germline assignment: CDR1 SGHAT and CDR2 FQNNGV. Trimming cost V 5 bases and J 4 bases; bases outside gene matches: 8. This CDR3 region has 16 residues. The CDR3 reads CASSPSPSGGYNEQFF. CDR3 DNA sequence: TGTGCCAGCAGCCCATCCCCTAGCGGGGGTTACAATGAGCAGTTCTTC.

This clone was counted only a few times. The V and J genes are TRBV11-2 and TRBJ2-1, with 9 bases fitting TRBD2. V lost 5 bases, J lost 6 bases, and 11 bases stayed unmatched. Germline CDR1 reads SGHAT; CDR2 reads FQNNGV. CDR3 size: 16 residues. The CDR3 coding sequence is TGTGCCAGCAGCGCGGGGGGGACCAGAGTCGGCAATGAGCAGTTCTTC. Translation gives CASSAGGTRVGNEQFF.

Points on this clone: The junction departs from the called germline gene at one end, perhaps through a read error. The chain joins TRBV28 to TRBJ2-6; TRBD1 agrees at 10 bases. Per germline, CDR1 MDHEN and CDR2 SYDVKM. CDR3 length equals 18 residues. CDR3 sequence (DNA): TGTGCCAGCAGTAACGGACAGGGGGTGGCCTCTGGGGCCAACGGCCTGACTTTC. Residues: CASSNGQGVASGANGLTF.